One and the same sample provided the 22 T cell receptor beta chains below, sequenced in a study of T cell responses to AZD1222 COVID-19 vaccine. Libraries were prepared by immunoSEQ multiplex PCR; TCRdb keeps only in-frame clonotypes and omits some of them. The sample includes about 130,000 clones, around 86% of them seen just once. This specimen was peripheral blood, taken on day 0 of AZD1222 vaccination. These receptors all come from an adult in good health.

This clone was seen only a few times. The V gene is TRBV7-9, the J gene TRBJ2-7, with TRBD1 matching over 10 bases. The CDR3 contains 18 residues. Germline V CDR1 and CDR2: SEHNR, FQNEAQ (reference sequence). V was clipped by 5 bases and J by 2 bases; unmatched bases: 15. As DNA, the CDR3 is TGTGCCAGCAGCCCAGTCCCGGGACAGGGGCGAACGACCTACGAGCAGTACTTC. Protein: CASSPVPGQGRTTYEQYF.

This sequence joins TRBV4-3 and TRBJ2-7, with D possibly being TRBD2 (5 bases). V lost 0 bases and J lost 7, with 10 bases in between. CDR3 size: 13 residues. Germline lookup yields CDR1 LGHNA and CDR2 YSLEER. The CDR3 DNA sequence: TGCGCCAGCAGCCAAGATATAACGGGAGAGCAGTACTTC. This translates into CASSQDITGEQYF.

CDR3 region: CASSYSYNQPQHF. The CDR3 DNA follows: TGTGCCAGCAGTTACAGTTATAATCAGCCCCAGCATTTT. The chain combines TRBV6-2 or TRBV6-3 with TRBJ1-5; D remains unclear. V was shortened by 2 bases and J by 4 bases, with 6 bases between the two germline ends. This CDR3 has 13 amino acids. Germline V CDR1 and CDR2: MNHEY, SVGEGT.

The CDR3 reads CAISKEDRVRNQPQHF. For the CDR3, the DNA is TGTGCCATCAGTAAGGAGGACAGGGTGAGAAATCAGCCCCAGCATTTT. The rearrangement uses TRBV10-3 and TRBJ1-5; 8 nucleotides line up with TRBD1. This CDR3 has 16 residues. The junction had 10 bases not matched to a gene; V was cut back by 5 bases and J by 4 bases. CDR1 and CDR2 (germline): ENHRY, SYGVKD.

This clone was counted between two and nine times. The CDR3 DNA follows: TGTGCCAGCTCACCTGGACAGGGAGTCGTATACGAGCAGTACTTC. As protein: CASSPGQGVVYEQYF. The V call is TRBV18, the J call TRBJ2-7; 8 bases agree with TRBD1. Unmatched junction bases numbered 8, after V lost 3 bases and J lost 4 bases. Per the germline V gene, CDR1 is KGHSH and CDR2 is LQKENI. The CDR3 runs to 15 residues. The full variable domain, in which reference TRBV18 and TRBJ2-7 provide the parts outside the CDR3, is NAGVMQNPRHLVRRRGQEARLRCSPMKGHSHVYWYRQLPEEGLKFMVYLQKENIIDESGMPKERFSAEFPKEGPSILRIQQVVRGDSAAYFCASSPGQGVVYEQYFGPGTRLTVT.

V and J are TRBV7-2 and TRBJ1-3, with D perhaps TRBD1 (6 bases). The CDR3 is 15 residues long. Germline CDR1 reads SGHTA; CDR2 reads FQGNSA. V lost 2 bases to trimming and J lost 1 base, with 9 bases between them. The chain's CDR3 is CASSLQGISGNTIYF. CDR3 nucleotide sequence: TGTGCCAGCAGCTTACAGGGGATTTCTGGAAACACCATATATTTT.

The rearrangement joins TRBV7-9 to TRBJ1-1; perhaps TRBD1 as D (5 bases). Germline V CDR1 and CDR2: SEHNR, FQNEAQ (reference sequence). This CDR3 contains 13 residues. V lost 3 bases, J lost 10 bases, and 15 bases lay in between. The chain's CDR3 is CASSLGKGSTAFF. CDR3 bases: TGTGCCAGCAGCTTGGGGAAGGGGTCCACAGCTTTCTTT.

The chain carries TRBV6-2 or TRBV6-3 and TRBJ1-1, with unresolved D. Germline-derived CDR1 and CDR2 are MNHEY and SVGEGT. V was clipped by 2 bases and J by 1 base, with 14 bases between them. The CDR3 is 16 residues long. In DNA, the CDR3 is TGTGCCAGCAGTTACCCTAGTACGAGTAGGAACACTGAAGCTTTCTTT. It translates to CASSYPSTSRNTEAFF.

This clone has only one observation. The chain employs TRBV28 and TRBJ2-7; 11 bases align to TRBD2. The CDR3 length is 15 residues. J was trimmed by 6 bases and V by 3 bases; bases with no gene match: 7. Germline loops: CDR1 MDHEN, CDR2 SYDVKM. The CDR3 region has the DNA TGTGCCAGCAGTTTCATAGCGGGGGGGCCCCCCGAGCAGTACTTC. Translated: CASSFIAGGPPEQYF.

This clone occurred once. The V call is TRBV5-5, the J call TRBJ2-7; D might be TRBD1 (5 bases). Germline V gene lookup returns CDR1 SGHKS and CDR2 YYEKEE (reference sequence). The CDR3 consists of 17 residues. Trimming took off 5 bases at V and 5 bases at J, with 26 bases between the two ends. The CDR3 DNA reads TGTGCCAGCAGTCACGTCCGAACCGACAGAACAATCCACGAGCAGTACTTC. It is translated as CASSHVRTDRTIHEQYF.

The chain joins TRBV6-4 to TRBJ2-1, with TRBD2 matching over 8 bases. The germline V gene encodes CDR1 MRHNA and CDR2 SNTAGT. The CDR3 sequence is 15 residues long. V lost 6 bases and J lost 9; bases outside the gene matches: 13. CDR3 in amino acids: CASSPGSGGGGEQFF. The CDR3 DNA is TGTGCCAGCAGCCCAGGGAGCGGGGGCGGGGGTGAGCAGTTCTTC.

The chain combines TRBV12-3 or TRBV12-4 with TRBJ2-7, with a possible D match to TRBD1 (6 bases). There are 13 residues in the CDR3. V lost 0 bases, J lost 6 bases, and 9 bases lay in between. In DNA form, the CDR3 reads TGTGCCAGCAGTTTAGCGCTAGGGGGCGAGCAGTACTTC. Residues: CASSLALGGEQYF.

V and J are TRBV6-5 and TRBJ2-7; no reliable D call. The CDR3 length is 14 residues. V lost 4 bases and J 3 bases, leaving 13 bases between the germline ends. Germline CDR1 is MNHEY and CDR2 is SVGAGI. CDR3 DNA: TGTGCCAGCAGTTCTCTCCCAGATTACTACGAGCAGTACTTC. Its translation is CASSSLPDYYEQYF.

This clone showed up just once. The chain is built from TRBV6-2 or TRBV6-3 and TRBJ2-7, with 9 bases aligning to TRBD1. V gave up 5 bases and J gave up 6 bases; unmatched junction bases: 8. The CDR3 contains 14 residues. Germline loops: CDR1 MNHEY, CDR2 SVGEGT. The CDR3 nucleotides are TGTGCCAGCAGTAGGGGACAGGGCGGGAGCGAGCAGTACTTC. This sequence encodes CASSRGQGGSEQYF.

The chain joins TRBV19 to TRBJ1-6; D is undetermined. Trimming cost V 6 bases and J 14 bases, with 14 bases left between them. Germline CDR1 is LNHDA and CDR2 is SQIVND (reference sequence). This CDR3 region has 12 residues. CDR3 region: CASRVKSGALHF. CDR3 bases: TGTGCCAGTAGGGTGAAGTCAGGAGCCCTCCACTTT.

The rearrangement links TRBV25-1 to TRBJ2-2; D is uncertain. CDR3 size: 14 residues. In germline, CDR1 is MGHDK, CDR2 SYGVNS. V was pared by 4 bases and J by 1 base, with 7 bases between. In DNA form, the CDR3 reads TGTGCCAGCAGTGGATTCGTGAACACCGGGGAGCTGTTTTTT. The encoded protein is CASSGFVNTGELFF.

This clone appeared once. The CDR3, as DNA: TGTGCCAGCAGCTTGGGGGTTCGTGGGAGATACACAGATACGCAGTATTTT. Translation: CASSLGVRGRYTDTQYF. The chain employs TRBV5-5 and TRBJ2-3; D is perhaps TRBD2 (5 bases). This CDR3 is built from 17 residues. The germline V gene has CDR1 SGHKS and CDR2 YYEKEE (reference sequence). V gave up 0 bases and J gave up 2 bases, with 16 bases separating them.

Notes on this clone: One end of the junction is discordant with germline, which a read error may explain. The chain is built from TRBV9 and TRBJ2-5; no definite D call. The CDR3 consists of 8 residues. Germline V gene lookup returns CDR1 SGDLS and CDR2 YYNGEE. The CDR3 region is CASSPGDF. CDR3 nucleotides: TGTGCCAGCAGCCCTGGCGACTTC.

V is TRBV7-2 and J is TRBJ2-7, with D tentatively TRBD1 (6 bases). Germline V gene lookup returns CDR1 SGHTA and CDR2 FQGNSA. This CDR3 region has 14 residues. The ends were cut back, 5 bases at V and 6 bases at J, with 17 bases in the middle. As DNA, the CDR3 is TGTGCCAGCAGCGACAGGTCCTTGGTTTCCGAGCAGTACTTC. Translating it yields CASSDRSLVSEQYF.

The chain joins TRBV5-1 to TRBJ1-4; perhaps TRBD1 as D (6 bases). Germline loops: CDR1 SGHRS, CDR2 YFSETQ. The V and J ends lost 3 bases and 6 bases respectively, with 12 bases between them. This CDR3 is built from 14 residues. This CDR3 is CASSSDRTYEKLFF. The CDR3 DNA sequence: TGCGCCAGCAGCTCGGACAGAACCTATGAAAAACTGTTTTTT.

The rearrangement joins TRBV25-1 to TRBJ2-5; tentatively, D is TRBD2 (7 bases). This CDR3 region has 13 residues. CDR1 and CDR2 (germline): MGHDK, SYGVNS. The germline V and J ends were trimmed by 2 bases and 4 bases, with 8 bases remaining between them. CDR3 in DNA: TGTGCCAGCAGTGAAGGGGGGGCAGAGACCCAGTACTTC. Protein: CASSEGGAETQYF. Full variable domain (rest looked up from reference TRBV25-1 and TRBJ2-5): EADIYQTPRYLVIGTGKKITLECSQTMGHDKMYWYQQDPGMELHLIHYSYGVNSTEKGDLSSESTVSRIRTEHFPLTLESARPSHTSQYLCASSEGGAETQYFGPGTRLLVL.

This chain connects TRBV28 to TRBJ2-7, with 10 bases aligning to TRBD2. The CDR3 runs to 17 residues. V was pared by 5 bases and J by 5 bases, with 15 bases of the junction left unmatched. Looked up from germline, CDR1 is MDHEN and CDR2 is SYDVKM. The CDR3 loop is CASSPPLSSGGLNEQYF. The DNA for the CDR3 is TGTGCCAGCAGTCCCCCTTTGAGTAGCGGGGGGTTAAACGAGCAGTACTTC.